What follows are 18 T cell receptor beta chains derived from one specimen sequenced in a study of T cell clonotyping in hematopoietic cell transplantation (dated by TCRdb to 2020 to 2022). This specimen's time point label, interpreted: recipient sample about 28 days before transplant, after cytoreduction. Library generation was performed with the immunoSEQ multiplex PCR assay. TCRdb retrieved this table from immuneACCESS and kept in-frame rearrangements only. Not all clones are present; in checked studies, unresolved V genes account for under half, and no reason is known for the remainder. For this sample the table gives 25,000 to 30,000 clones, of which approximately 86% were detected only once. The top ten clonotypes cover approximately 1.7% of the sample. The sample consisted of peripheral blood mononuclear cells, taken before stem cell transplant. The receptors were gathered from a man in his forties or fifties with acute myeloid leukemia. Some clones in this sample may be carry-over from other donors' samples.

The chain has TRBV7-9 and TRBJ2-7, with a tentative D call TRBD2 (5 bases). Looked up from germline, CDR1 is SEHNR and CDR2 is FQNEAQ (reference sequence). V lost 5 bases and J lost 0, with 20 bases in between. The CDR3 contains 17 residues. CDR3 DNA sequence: TGTGCCAGCAGCCCCGGAACGGGGAAGCCCTTCTCCTACGAGCAGTACTTC. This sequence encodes CASSPGTGKPFSYEQYF.

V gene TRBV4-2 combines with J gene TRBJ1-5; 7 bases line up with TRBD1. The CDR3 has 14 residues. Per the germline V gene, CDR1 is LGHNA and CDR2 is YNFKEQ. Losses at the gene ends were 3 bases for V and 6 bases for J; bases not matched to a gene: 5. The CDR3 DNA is TGTGCCAGCAGCCACAGACAGGGATCTCAGCCCCAGCATTTT. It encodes CASSHRQGSQPQHF.

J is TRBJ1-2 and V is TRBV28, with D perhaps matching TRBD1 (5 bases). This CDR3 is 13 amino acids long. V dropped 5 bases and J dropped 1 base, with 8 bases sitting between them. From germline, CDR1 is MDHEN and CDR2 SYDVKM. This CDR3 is CASSPDSNYGYTF. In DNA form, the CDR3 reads TGTGCCAGCAGTCCCGACAGTAACTATGGCTACACCTTC.

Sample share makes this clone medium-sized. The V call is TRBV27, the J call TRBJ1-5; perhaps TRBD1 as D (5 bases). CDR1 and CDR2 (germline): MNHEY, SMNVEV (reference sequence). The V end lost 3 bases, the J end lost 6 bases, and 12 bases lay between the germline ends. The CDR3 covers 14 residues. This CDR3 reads CASSLAGMGQPQHF. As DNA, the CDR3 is TGTGCCAGCAGTTTGGCAGGGATGGGTCAGCCCCAGCATTTT.

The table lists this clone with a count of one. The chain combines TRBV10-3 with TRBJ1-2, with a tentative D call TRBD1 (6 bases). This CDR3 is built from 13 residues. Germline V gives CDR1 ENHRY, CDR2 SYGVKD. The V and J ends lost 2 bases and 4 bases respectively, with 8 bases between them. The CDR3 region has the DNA TGTGCCATCAGTGAGGACAGGAGCTATGGCTACACCTTC. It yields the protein CAISEDRSYGYTF.

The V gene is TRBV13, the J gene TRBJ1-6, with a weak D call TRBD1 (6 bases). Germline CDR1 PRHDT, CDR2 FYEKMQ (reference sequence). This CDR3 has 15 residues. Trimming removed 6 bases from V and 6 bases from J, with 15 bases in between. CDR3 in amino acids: CASRGGAATNSPLHF. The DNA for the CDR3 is TGTGCCAGCAGGGGGGGGGCCGCTACTAATTCACCCCTCCACTTT.

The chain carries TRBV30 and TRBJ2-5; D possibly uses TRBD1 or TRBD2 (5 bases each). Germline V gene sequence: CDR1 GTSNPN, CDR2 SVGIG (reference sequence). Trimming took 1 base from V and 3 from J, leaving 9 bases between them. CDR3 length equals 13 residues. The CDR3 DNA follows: TGTGCCTGGAGTGGGGACGGAGAAGAGACCCAGTACTTC. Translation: CAWSGDGEETQYF.

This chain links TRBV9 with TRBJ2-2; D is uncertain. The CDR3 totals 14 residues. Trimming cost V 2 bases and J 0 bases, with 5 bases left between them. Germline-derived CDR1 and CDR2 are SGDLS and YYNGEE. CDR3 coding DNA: TGTGCCAGCAGCGTCCAGACGAACACCGGGGAGCTGTTTTTT. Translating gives CASSVQTNTGELFF. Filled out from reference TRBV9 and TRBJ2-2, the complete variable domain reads DSGVTQTPKHLITATGQRVTLRCSPRSGDLSVYWYQQSLDQGLQFLIQYYNGEERAKGNILERFSAQQFPDLHSELNLSSLELGDSALYFCASSVQTNTGELFFGEGSRLTVL.

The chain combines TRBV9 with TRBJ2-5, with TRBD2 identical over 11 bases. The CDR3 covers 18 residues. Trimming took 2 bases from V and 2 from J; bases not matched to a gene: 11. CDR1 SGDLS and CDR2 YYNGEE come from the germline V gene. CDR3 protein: CASSVGRLAGGGQETQYF. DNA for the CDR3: TGTGCCAGCAGCGTTGGGAGGCTAGCGGGGGGAGGTCAAGAGACCCAGTACTTC.

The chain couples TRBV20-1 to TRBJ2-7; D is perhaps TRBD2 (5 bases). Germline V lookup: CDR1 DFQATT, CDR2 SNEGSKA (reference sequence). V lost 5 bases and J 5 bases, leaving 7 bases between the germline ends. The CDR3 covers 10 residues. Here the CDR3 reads CSASGNEQYF. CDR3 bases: TGCAGTGCTTCCGGGAACGAGCAGTACTTC.

CDR3 region: CASSQAGGVYEQYF. In nucleotides, the CDR3 is TGTGCCAGCAGTCAAGCGGGGGGGGTCTACGAGCAGTACTTC. The chain combines TRBV28 with TRBJ2-7; 10 nucleotides match TRBD2. The CDR3 contains 14 residues. Germline values: CDR1 MDHEN, CDR2 SYDVKM. V shed 5 bases and J 3 bases; nucleotides not matched to a gene: 4.

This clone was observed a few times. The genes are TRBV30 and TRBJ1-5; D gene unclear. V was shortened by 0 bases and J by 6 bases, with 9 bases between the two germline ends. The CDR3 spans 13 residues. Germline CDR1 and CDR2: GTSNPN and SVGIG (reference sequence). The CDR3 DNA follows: TGTGCCTGGAGTGTACTAAAGGGTCAGCCCCAGCATTTT. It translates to CAWSVLKGQPQHF.

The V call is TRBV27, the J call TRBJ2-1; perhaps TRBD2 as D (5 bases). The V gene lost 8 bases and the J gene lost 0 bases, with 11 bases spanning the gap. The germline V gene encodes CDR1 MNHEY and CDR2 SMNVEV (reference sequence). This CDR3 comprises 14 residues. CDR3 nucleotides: TGTGCCAGCTGCCGGGGTAGCTCCTACAATGAGCAGTTCTTC. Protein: CASCRGSSYNEQFF.

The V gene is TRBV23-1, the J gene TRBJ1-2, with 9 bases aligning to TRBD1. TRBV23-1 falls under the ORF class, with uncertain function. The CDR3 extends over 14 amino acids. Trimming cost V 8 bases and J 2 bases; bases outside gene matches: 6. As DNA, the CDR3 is TGCGCCAGCCGCCCCGGGACAGGGAACTATGGCTACACCTTC. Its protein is CASRPGTGNYGYTF.

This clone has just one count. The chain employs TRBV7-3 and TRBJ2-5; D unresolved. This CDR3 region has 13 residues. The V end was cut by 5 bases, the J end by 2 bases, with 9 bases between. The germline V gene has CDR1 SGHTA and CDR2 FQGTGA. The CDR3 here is CASSPGPQETQYF. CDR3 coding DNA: TGTGCCAGCAGCCCTGGGCCACAAGAGACCCAGTACTTC.

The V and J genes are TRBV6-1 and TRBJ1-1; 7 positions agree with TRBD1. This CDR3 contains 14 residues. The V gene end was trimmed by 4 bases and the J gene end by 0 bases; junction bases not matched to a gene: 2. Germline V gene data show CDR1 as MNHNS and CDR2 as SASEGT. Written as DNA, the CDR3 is TGTGCCAGCAGTGTGGACAGGTTGAACACTGAAGCTTTCTTT. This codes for CASSVDRLNTEAFF.

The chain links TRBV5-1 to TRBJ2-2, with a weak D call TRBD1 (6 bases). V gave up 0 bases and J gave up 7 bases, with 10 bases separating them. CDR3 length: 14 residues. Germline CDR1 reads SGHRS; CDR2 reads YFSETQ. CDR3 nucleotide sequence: TGCGCCAGCAGCTTGGACAGGGTAGGCGGGGAGCTGTTTTTT. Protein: CASSLDRVGGELFF. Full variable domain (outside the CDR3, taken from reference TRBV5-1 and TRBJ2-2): KAGVTQTPRYLIKTRGQQVTLSCSPISGHRSVSWYQQTPGQGLQFLFEYFSETQRNKGNFPGRFSGRQFSNSRSEMNVSTLELGDSALYLCASSLDRVGGELFFGEGSRLTVL.

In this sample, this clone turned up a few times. The CDR3 here is CASSLTGGDQPQHF. CDR3 DNA: TGTGCCAGCAGCTTGACAGGGGGGGATCAGCCCCAGCATTTT. The rearrangement uses TRBV7-8 and TRBJ1-5, with TRBD1 matching over 9 bases. CDR3 size: 14 residues. The ends lost 3 bases at V and 5 bases at J; junction bases unmatched: 2. Per the germline V gene, CDR1 is SGHVS and CDR2 is FQNEAQ.